The source of this TCR beta chain is a study of cytotoxic CD8 clonotypes in ibrutinib-treated CLL. CDR1 and CDR2 (germline): MNHEY, SVGAGI. The CDR3 length is 13 residues. V was shortened by 0 bases and J by 5 bases, with 7 bases between the two germline ends. This clone was seen a few times. The antigen is unknown. With sequencing, the targeted depth ranged from 1 in 200,000 to 1 in 1 million T cells. The assay was immunoSEQ multiplex PCR, and TCRdb's table has in-frame clones only and misses some. This table holds tens of thousands of clones, 90% found once. General study results and limits: Stable or contracted on treatment, public clonotypes were also uncommon.

This specimen consisted of PBMCs, obtained after 12 months of ibrutinib treatment. The chain is built from TRBV6-5 and TRBJ2-5; D remains ambiguous. The receptor's source is a human donor with chronic lymphocytic leukemia. This CDR3 reads CASSYSIRETQYF. CDR3 DNA sequence: TGTGCCAGCAGTTACTCCATTCGGGAGACCCAGTACTTC.